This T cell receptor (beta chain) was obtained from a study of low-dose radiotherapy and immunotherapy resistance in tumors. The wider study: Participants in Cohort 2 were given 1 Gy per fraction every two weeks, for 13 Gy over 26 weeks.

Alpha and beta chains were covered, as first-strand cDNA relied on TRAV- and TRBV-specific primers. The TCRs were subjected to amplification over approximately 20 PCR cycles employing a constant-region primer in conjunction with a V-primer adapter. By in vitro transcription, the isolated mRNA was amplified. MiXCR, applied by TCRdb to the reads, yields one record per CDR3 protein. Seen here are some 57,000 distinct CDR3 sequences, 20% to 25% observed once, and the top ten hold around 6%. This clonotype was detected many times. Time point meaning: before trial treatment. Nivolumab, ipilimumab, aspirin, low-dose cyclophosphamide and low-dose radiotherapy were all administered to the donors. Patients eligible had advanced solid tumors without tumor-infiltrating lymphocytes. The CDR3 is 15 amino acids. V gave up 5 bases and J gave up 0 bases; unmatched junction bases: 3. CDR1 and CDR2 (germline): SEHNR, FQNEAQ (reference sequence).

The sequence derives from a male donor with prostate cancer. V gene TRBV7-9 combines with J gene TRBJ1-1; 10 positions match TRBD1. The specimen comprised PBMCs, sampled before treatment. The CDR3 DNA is TGTGCCAGCAGCCCCGGGACAGGGGTGAACACTGAAGCTTTCTTT. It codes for CASSPGTGVNTEAFF.